The entry below describes one TCR delta chain. This clone was seen a handful of times. It has no known antigen specificity. This could be a read error, since a much larger clone is one nucleotide away. Other nucleotide sequences from this sample produce the same CDR3. Infants were enrolled after their mothers, pregnant women receiving prenatal care in Kampala, Uganda, were recruited, and documentation of maternal HIV status was required. Home visits to families took place weekly, and collection of infant clinical information, oral swabs and peripheral blood began at 6 weeks of age and was repeated every 4 months after that. After blood was collected in heparin tubes, PBMC were isolated using Ficoll-Paque density gradient centrifugation and then cryopreserved. Library preparation employed RT-PCR. TCR cDNA was generated by reverse transcription of PBMC RNA with SuperScript II and gamma-chain- and delta-chain-specific primers. The cDNA was purified with AMPure XP beads, then amplified and indexed with Illumina adapters using the Nextera XT Index Kit. Sequencing of gammadelta TCR libraries was carried out on an Illumina MiSeq using a V2 300-cycle kit. On the study's bioinformatics: Using MiXCR v2.1.12, CDR3 sequences were assembled, and reads were mapped onto D, J and V genes obtained from GenBank. Repertoire analyses of the CDR3 clonotypes were performed with VDJtools v1.2.1. TCRdb recomputed clones from the public reads with CATT; identical DNA rows were then combined. For this entry, the V and J calls and clone size follow TCRdb and not the study's own pipeline. This sample comprises over 950 delta-chain clones, roughly 30% of them detected only once. The ten most abundant clones make up 6.8% of the sample.

This sample was included in a study of delta chains in infants with herpesvirus infections (dated by TCRdb to 2022 to 2025). General notes on the study: To characterize gammadelta T cell responses to primary cytomegalovirus (CMV) infection, researchers prospectively followed a birth cohort of Ugandan infants starting at birth. The study looked for a public fetal Vdelta1/Vgamma8 gammadelta TCR clonotype in infants infected with CMV after birth. From PBMC, gammadelta TCRs were sequenced for fewer than 20 CMV-infected infants (one congenitally infected) and 8 CMV-uninfected infants who had sufficient sample available. Blood samples from the infants were grouped into approximate ages of 1.5, 4, 8 and 12 months. Previously published Belgian fetal and cord blood gammadelta TCR data were included only for comparison and were not generated in this cohort. What the study reported, not specific to this receptor: The public clonotype was found only at the first time point after infection and was absent in uninfected infants and in those infected after 120 days. A small sample size and the lack of race- or environment-matched controls were noted by the authors, because CMV is acquired by nearly all Ugandans before adulthood. The frequency of the public clonotype among Vdelta1 cells appeared to be inversely correlated with age at infection and fell quickly, apparently not lasting beyond roughly two months. The public Vdelta1 clonotype appeared in about 20% of the 18 CMV-infected infants: three infected postnatally before 120 days of age, plus the congenitally infected infant. Presence of the public clonotype at levels below the detection limit might still occur in CMV-uninfected infants.

The CDR3 spans 16 residues, from the cysteine through the phenylalanine. Of all the DNA, just the CDR3 is kept, 48 bases in frame from base 1. Reading the germline V gene gives CDR1 TSWWSYY and CDR2 QGS. At the junction V is shortened by 1 base and J by 6 bases, with 18 bases in between. The receptor comes from a human donor who was a Ugandan infant, either HIV-exposed or HIV-unexposed (not recorded which). The chain couples TRDV1 to TRDJ1; no D gene call is confident. The sequencing here drew on peripheral blood, taken at time point 1 of longitudinal follow-up. The CDR3 loop reads CALGERRWPQVNKLIF. The DNA is TGTGCTCTTGGGGAACGCCGTTGGCCTCAAGTAAATAAACTCATCTTT.